These T cell receptor beta chains were read from a single sample in a study of response to subunit inactivated influenza vaccine. TCRdb fed the RT-PCR reads into MiXCR, producing one record per CDR3 protein. Of 400,000 to 550,000 distinct CDR3 sequences listed, roughly 27% are singletons. The material was CD4+ T cells sorted from PBMCs, obtained more than 4 days after vaccination. Every receptor here comes from a man aged 50 to 60 who received an inactivated influenza vaccine. Both conserved end residues are part of each CDR3. A D gene is named only where the DNA matches it firmly. A clone size is listed for some rows: how often the clone was seen (once, few, many), or a class if it is expanded.

clone_size,d_call,j_call,v_call,cdr3_nt,cdr3_aa
NA,NA,TRBJ2-1,TRBV29-1,TGCAGCGTACAGAGCGGTATCTACAATGAGCAGTTCTTC,CSVQSGIYNEQFF
NA,TRBD2,TRBJ2-3,TRBV20-1,TGCAGTGCTAGAGGTGGACTAGCGGGGGAACCCACAGATACGCAGTATTTT,CSARGGLAGEPTDTQYF
few,NA,TRBJ2-7,TRBV5-1,TGCGCCAGCAGCTTGGCCGTCGGAGGCATCTACGAGCAGTACTTC,CASSLAVGGIYEQYF
NA,NA,TRBJ1-6,TRBV18,TGTGCCAGCTCACCATCAGAGAATTCACCCCTCCACTTT,CASSPSENSPLHF
many,NA,TRBJ1-2,TRBV19,TGTGCCAGTAGCCCCGGGAACTATGGCTACACCTTC,CASSPGNYGYTF
NA,NA,TRBJ2-1,TRBV6-1,TGTGCCAGCAGAAGACAGAGGGCTAGCTTGGGTGAGCAGTTCTTC,CASRRQRASLGEQFF
NA,NA,TRBJ2-3,TRBV12-3/TRBV12-4,TGTGCCAGCAGTTGGGGGGTAGATACGCAGTATTTT,CASSWGVDTQYF
few,NA,TRBJ2-1,TRBV7-2,TGTGCCAGCAGCTTAGACATTGGTGAGCAGTTCTTC,CASSLDIGEQFF
few,TRBD2,TRBJ2-1,TRBV28,TGTGCCAGTGGGACTAGCGGGATTATGAATGAGCAGTTCTTC,CASGTSGIMNEQFF
few,TRBD1,TRBJ2-3,TRBV27,TGTGCCAGCAGTTTATTCGGGACAGACACAGATACGCAGTATTTT,CASSLFGTDTDTQYF
few,NA,TRBJ1-5,TRBV28,TGTGCCAGCAGTACCGGACAGATTAGCAATCAGCCCCAGCATTTT,CASSTGQISNQPQHF
NA,TRBD2,TRBJ2-7,TRBV7-8,TGTGCCAGCAACCCCCGGGGAGCGGGAGTTGCCGAGCAGTACTTC,CASNPRGAGVAEQYF
few,TRBD2,TRBJ2-1,TRBV2,TGTGCCAATCGACTAGCGGGAGTTATAGATGAGCAGTTCTTC,CANRLAGVIDEQFF
NA,TRBD1,TRBJ2-3,TRBV7-2,TGTGCCAGCAGCCGGGACAGGGCCTTAGATACGCAGTATTTT,CASSRDRALDTQYF
few,TRBD2,TRBJ2-3,TRBV20-1,TGCAGTGCTGATGTAGCGGGAGCGGTAGATACGCAGTATTTT,CSADVAGAVDTQYF
few,TRBD2,TRBJ2-2,TRBV5-6,TGTGCCAGCAGGGCCGGGACTAGCGGGAGGACCACCGGGGAGCTGTTTTTT,CASRAGTSGRTTGELFF
NA,NA,TRBJ2-2,TRBV20-1,TGCAGTGCTAGAGATCAGGGCGGGGAGCTGTTTTTT,CSARDQGGELFF
few,TRBD1,TRBJ2-7,TRBV7-2,TGTGCCAGCAGCGACAGGGGGTTTGGTAACGAGCAGTACTTC,CASSDRGFGNEQYF
NA,NA,TRBJ2-3,TRBV9,TGTGCCAGCAGCCCGCGGGGCAGGATCACAGATACGCAGTATTTT,CASSPRGRITDTQYF
few,TRBD2,TRBJ2-5,TRBV5-6,TGTGCCAGCAGCTTGCGCGGGGGGGCAGGAGAGACCCAGTACTTC,CASSLRGGAGETQYF
few,TRBD1,TRBJ2-1,TRBV7-7,TGTGCTAGCAGCCCCGGGACAGGGGTTAGTGATGAGCAGTTCTTC,CASSPGTGVSDEQFF
NA,TRBD1,TRBJ2-7,TRBV12-3/TRBV12-4,TGTGCCAGCAGACACGAGGACAGGGGGCGCAAAACAGCCTACGAGCAGTACTTC,CASRHEDRGRKTAYEQYF
NA,NA,TRBJ2-7,TRBV20-1,TGCAGTGCTAGGTTTCAAAACATCTACGAGCAGTACTTC,CSARFQNIYEQYF
NA,NA,TRBJ2-5,TRBV7-2,TGTGCCAGCAGCTCCAGCGGGCCCGCCCAAGAGACCCAGTACTTC,CASSSSGPAQETQYF
NA,NA,TRBJ2-7,TRBV5-1,TGCGCCAGCAGCTTCGGAGGGCGGGGGCCCTCCTACGAGCAGTACTTC,CASSFGGRGPSYEQYF
NA,NA,TRBJ2-2,TRBV19,TGTGCCAGTAGTATAGATGGCGCCGGGGAGCTGTTTTTT,CASSIDGAGELFF
NA,NA,TRBJ2-3,TRBV20-1,TGCAGTGCTGGGTTGGGGCAGGGAGATACGCAGTATTTT,CSAGLGQGDTQYF
NA,NA,TRBJ2-2,TRBV28,TGTGCCAGCCGAATATCTGGGTCCGGGGAGCTGTTTTTT,CASRISGSGELFF
NA,NA,TRBJ2-5,TRBV5-1,TGCGCCAGCAGCATACCGGGGACGGCAGAGACCCAGTACTTC,CASSIPGTAETQYF
NA,TRBD1,TRBJ1-1,TRBV7-9,TGTGCCAGCAGCGCAGACACAGGGGTTGGTGAAGCTTTCTTT,CASSADTGVGEAFF
few,TRBD1,TRBJ1-1,TRBV7-2,TGTGCCAGCAGCTTATTGGGGACAGGCCGGAACACTGAAGCTTTCTTT,CASSLLGTGRNTEAFF
NA,NA,TRBJ2-7,TRBV11-2,TGTGCCAGCAGCTTATTCGCGGAGAACTACGAGCAGTACTTC,CASSLFAENYEQYF
NA,TRBD1,TRBJ2-1,TRBV5-1,TGCGCCAGCAGCCGTACCGGGACAGACTACAATGAGCAGTTCTTC,CASSRTGTDYNEQFF